One sample yielded the 32 T cell receptor beta chains listed below, sequenced in a study of post-analysis software for immune sequencing data. TCR beta cDNA libraries included unique molecular identifiers. One entry per CDR3 protein results from TCRdb running MiXCR on the PCR reads. In the table there are some 160,000 distinct CDR3 sequences, around 36% of which are singletons. The sample was blood, taken after autologous hematopoietic stem cell transplantation. Every receptor here comes from a girl aged 5-17 years with multiple sclerosis.

There are a few counts of this clonotype. J is TRBJ2-6 and V is TRBV5-1; a possible D gene is TRBD2 (6 bases). Germline-derived CDR1 and CDR2 are SGHRS and YFSETQ. The length of the CDR3 is 16 residues. Trimming left V 3 bases short and J 4 bases short, with 14 bases between. CDR3: CASSSGASVGANVLTF. The CDR3 coding sequence is TGCGCCAGCAGCTCGGGAGCCAGCGTAGGGGCCAACGTCCTGACTTTC.

V and J are TRBV6-1 and TRBJ2-1; TRBD2 matches at 7 bases. There are 13 residues in the CDR3. Unmatched junction bases numbered 6, after V lost 1 base and J lost 12 bases. CDR1 is MNHNS and CDR2 is SASEGT in the germline V gene. The CDR3 nucleotides read TGTGCCAGCAGTGAAGAACTAGCGTTCGGGCAGTTCTTC. This codes for CASSEELAFGQFF.

This clonotype was seen ten or more times. This chain joins TRBV29-1 and TRBJ2-3; D gene uncertain. V was clipped by 7 bases and J by 6 bases, with 14 bases between them. This CDR3 spans 12 amino acids. In germline, CDR1 is SQVTM, CDR2 ANQGSEA. This CDR3 reads CSGLPSGDTQYF. DNA of the CDR3: TGCAGCGGCCTACCATCTGGGGATACGCAGTATTTT.

V and J are TRBV11-2 and TRBJ1-4, with TRBD1 matching over 8 bases. Germline V gene data show CDR1 as SGHAT and CDR2 as FQNNGV. This CDR3 region has 17 residues. Unmatched junction bases numbered 13, after V lost 5 bases and J lost 5 bases. DNA for the CDR3: TGTGCCAGCAGCCCGACGGCAGACAGGGGAAGGAATGAAAAACTGTTTTTT. Its translation: CASSPTADRGRNEKLFF.

This clonotype has at least ten counts. The CDR3 DNA reads TGTGCCAGCAAAAAAGGCGGGGACAGGGTGCCAACCCAAGAGACCCAGTACTTC. This encodes CASKKGGDRVPTQETQYF. The V call is TRBV11-2, the J call TRBJ2-5; 9 bases are shared with TRBD1. After removal of 7 bases from V and 1 base from J, the junction contained 16 bases not matched to a gene. The length of the CDR3 is 18 residues. Germline lookup yields CDR1 SGHAT and CDR2 FQNNGV.

CDR3 DNA sequence: TGTGCCACCAGTGCTGAGACGGACCAAGAGACCCAGTACTTC. The encoded protein is CATSAETDQETQYF. V usage is TRBV24-1 and J usage is TRBJ2-5; D is ambiguous. The length of the CDR3 is 14 residues. Germline CDR1 is KGHDR and CDR2 is SFDVKD. V lost 5 bases and J 0 bases, leaving 9 bases between the germline ends.

The V call is TRBV11-3, the J call TRBJ2-3; TRBD2 matches 7 bases. The CDR3 consists of 15 residues. Germline CDR1 is SGHNT and CDR2 is YENEEA. With V trimmed by 1 base and J by 2 bases, 3 bases remained unmatched. The CDR3 coding sequence is TGTGCCAGCAGCTTAGGGCGGGAGAACACAGATACGCAGTATTTT. It encodes CASSLGRENTDTQYF.

There are a few counts of this clonotype. The chain recombines TRBV12-3 or TRBV12-4 with TRBJ2-3, with a weak D call TRBD1 (6 bases). Between the trimmed V and J ends, which lost 6 bases and 1 base, there was a span of 14 bases. The CDR3 contains 15 residues. CDR3 residues: CASSPDRIGTDTQYF. CDR3 sequence (DNA): TGTGCCAGCAGCCCCGACAGGATAGGCACAGATACGCAGTATTTT.

This clonotype was recorded a few times. The limits of the CDR3 on the DNA are not certain, so only TCRdb's listed CDR3 is given. The rearrangement uses TRBV7-2 and TRBJ2-1; TRBD1 is the table's D call and was not checked against the DNA. The CDR3 is 15 amino acids in total, end residues counted. Germline V CDR1 and CDR2: SGHTA, FQGNSA. This CDR3 reads CASSFRARGGNEQFF.

The genes are TRBV7-6 and TRBJ2-6; D tentatively reads TRBD1 or TRBD2 (6 bases each). The CDR3 contains 18 residues. Trimming removed 0 bases from V and 0 bases from J, with 12 bases in between. CDR1 and CDR2 (germline): SGHVS, FNYEAQ. As DNA, the CDR3 is TGTGCCAGCAGCTTAGCGCGGGACACCGGCTCTGGGGCCAACGTCCTGACTTTC. Protein sequence: CASSLARDTGSGANVLTF.

The chain recombines TRBV5-1 with TRBJ2-7; the D is unclear. The CDR3 runs to 15 residues. With 0 bases removed from V and 0 bases from J, the gap between germline ends came to 10 bases. Germline V gene lookup returns CDR1 SGHRS and CDR2 YFSETQ. As DNA, the CDR3 is TGCGCCAGCAGCTTGGAGGCCTCCGTCTCCTACGAGCAGTACTTC. Amino acids: CASSLEASVSYEQYF.

The CDR3 bases are TGCAGTATCCAACCCCCTGGAAACTATGGCTACACCTTC. This codes for CSIQPPGNYGYTF. The chain links TRBV20-1 to TRBJ1-2, with no clear D. Germline CDR1 reads DFQATT; CDR2 reads SNEGSKA (reference sequence). Between the trimmed V and J ends, which lost 8 bases and 2 bases, there was a span of 15 bases. The CDR3 covers 13 residues.

This chain joins TRBV10-2 and TRBJ2-1, with 7 nucleotides matching TRBD1. There are 16 residues in the CDR3. V was clipped by 6 bases and J by 2 bases; unmatched bases: 10. Germline CDR1 is WSHSY and CDR2 is SAAADI. The CDR3 DNA is TGCGCCAGCAGCGAACCCGGGACAGCTCCCTACAATGAGCAGTTCTTC. It yields the protein CASSEPGTAPYNEQFF.

This clonotype appeared a few times. The rearrangement uses TRBV12-3 or TRBV12-4 and TRBJ1-2, with D tentatively TRBD1 (6 bases). The ends were cut back, 7 bases at V and 5 bases at J, with 20 bases in the middle. The CDR3 loop spans 15 amino acids. CDR3 in DNA: TGTGCCAGCACCCAGGGGCGAACCAACACTTATGGCTACACCTTC. The encoded protein is CASTQGRTNTYGYTF.

Turning to this clonotype: A read error is possible here, since a much larger clone lies one base away. The CDR3 is CSGDSGRDTQYF. The CDR3 DNA reads TGCAGCGGTGATTCCGGGAGGGATACGCAGTATTTT. The V and J genes are TRBV29-1 and TRBJ2-3; 7 nucleotides line up with TRBD2. The junction had 7 bases not matched to a gene; V was cut back by 7 bases and J by 6 bases. The CDR3 totals 12 residues. Looked up from germline, CDR1 is SQVTM and CDR2 is ANQGSEA.

The chain links TRBV6-1 to TRBJ2-7; D is possibly TRBD1 (5 bases). V was pared by 3 bases and J by 3 bases, with 12 bases between. The CDR3 is 14 residues long. Germline V gene sequence: CDR1 MNHNS, CDR2 SASEGT. The chain's CDR3 is CASSDPGLSYEQYF. The CDR3 nucleotides read TGTGCCAGCAGTGATCCAGGGCTGAGCTACGAGCAGTACTTC.

This clonotype was found a few times. V is TRBV6-2 or TRBV6-3 and J is TRBJ2-5, with 9 bases that match TRBD2. The CDR3 is 15 residues long. Germline V gene data show CDR1 as MNHEY and CDR2 as SVGEGT. The J segment lost 2 bases and the V segment lost 2 bases, leaving 3 bases of the junction unmatched. CDR3 sequence: CASSYLTSGQETQYF. The CDR3 DNA follows: TGTGCCAGCAGTTACCTCACTAGCGGGCAAGAGACCCAGTACTTC.

The chain recombines TRBV9 with TRBJ2-5; 7 bases map to TRBD1. V gave up 3 bases and J gave up 10 bases; unmatched junction bases: 12. CDR3 length equals 14 residues. Germline CDR1 and CDR2: SGDLS and YYNGEE. CDR3 coding DNA: TGTGCCAGCAGCGAACAGGGGTCGCCAAGTAGCCAGTACTTC. Translated: CASSEQGSPSSQYF.

Worth noting for this clonotype: One end of the junction fails to match germline, which may point to a read error. The CDR3 DNA reads as TGTGCCAGCAGTTACTCTGTGGGGGCAGCGAAAGATTCGCAGTATTTT. Translating it yields CASSYSVGAAKDSQYF. The V and J genes are TRBV6-2 or TRBV6-3 and TRBJ2-3; maybe TRBD1 (6 bases). The germline V gene encodes CDR1 MNHEY and CDR2 SVGEGT. This CDR3 comprises 16 residues.

Comments on this clonotype: One end of the junction varies from germline; a read error may be responsible. The rearrangement joins TRBV20-1 to TRBJ1-1; TRBD1 agrees at 9 bases. Germline-derived CDR1 and CDR2 are DFQATT and SNEGSKA (reference sequence). The CDR3 runs 12 residues. The CDR3 nucleotides read TGCAGTGCTCCGGGACAGGGAACTGAGGCTTTCTTT. Its protein is CSAPGQGTEAFF.

This clonotype was recorded a few times. V gene TRBV20-1 combines with J gene TRBJ1-4; the D gene is possibly TRBD1 (6 bases). The germline CDR1 and CDR2 sequences are DFQATT and SNEGSKA (reference sequence). This CDR3 is 13 amino acids long. V was trimmed by 6 bases and J by 5 bases, leaving 13 bases between them. This CDR3 is CSAGGQYNEKLFF. CDR3 nucleotides: TGCAGTGCGGGTGGACAGTACAATGAAAAACTGTTTTTT.

This clonotype turned up a few times. The V and J genes are TRBV6-1 and TRBJ1-1; 7 nucleotides line up with TRBD1. With 7 bases clipped from V and 3 bases from J, the junction kept 8 bases outside the gene matches. Per germline, CDR1 MNHNS and CDR2 SASEGT. The CDR3 consists of 14 residues. CDR3 DNA sequence: TGTGCCAGCATCCTAGACAGGGCACACACTGAAGCTTTCTTT. Encoded protein: CASILDRAHTEAFF.

The rearrangement links TRBV6-6 to TRBJ1-4; TRBD1 matches 12 bases. V shed 7 bases, J shed 8 bases, and the junction held 11 bases outside the gene matches. The CDR3 covers 16 residues. In germline, CDR1 is MNHNY, CDR2 SVGAGI (reference sequence). The CDR3 spells CASTPGQGARGEKLFF. In nucleotides, the CDR3 is TGTGCCAGCACTCCGGGACAGGGGGCAAGGGGGGAAAAACTGTTTTTT.

The chain has TRBV6-2 or TRBV6-3 and TRBJ2-1, with 11 nucleotides matching TRBD2. CDR3 length equals 15 residues. The trim removed 10 bases at V and 1 base at J, leaving 6 bases unmatched. Per germline, CDR1 MNHEY and CDR2 SVGEGT. CDR3 residues: CATGLAGGSYNEQFF. As DNA, the CDR3 is TGTGCCACTGGCTTAGCGGGGGGGTCCTACAATGAGCAGTTCTTC.

This chain uses TRBV5-6 with TRBJ2-5; no reliable D call. The tail of the sequence fits TRBJ2-7 better, so the J call may be wrong. This CDR3 has 14 amino acids. Germline CDR1 is SGHDT and CDR2 is YYEEEE. The chain's CDR3 is CASSFGYSNYEQYF. As DNA, the CDR3 is TGTGCCAGCAGCTTTGGCTACAGCAACTACGAGCAGTACTTC.

This clonotype was counted between two and nine times. The chain uses TRBV3-1 and TRBJ2-5, with D possibly TRBD2 on 6 matching bases. The CDR3 covers 16 residues. The V end was cut by 1 base, the J end by 0 bases, with 12 bases between. The germline V gene encodes CDR1 LGHDT and CDR2 YNNKEL (reference sequence). As DNA, the CDR3 is TGTGCCAGCAGCCAAGCTGGGGGAGGCTACCAAGAGACCCAGTACTTC. This encodes CASSQAGGGYQETQYF.

This clonotype has a handful of counts. A much larger clonotype is one base distant, so this may be a read error. V and J are TRBV20-1 and TRBJ2-4, with no clear D. CDR1 and CDR2 (germline): DFQATT, SNEGSKA (reference sequence). The CDR3 totals 12 residues. CDR3 region: CSAMAGSNIRYF. The DNA of the CDR3 is TGCAGTGCTATGGCTGGCTCAAACATTCGGTACTTC.

This clonotype appeared a few times. The V and J genes are TRBV6-5 and TRBJ1-4, with a tentative D call TRBD1 (5 bases). The CDR3 contains 13 residues. Trimming took off 0 bases at V and 7 bases at J, with 6 bases between the two ends. Germline V CDR1 and CDR2: MNHEY, SVGAGI. The CDR3 DNA reads as TGTGCCAGCAGTTACTCAGGGGTTGAAAAACTGTTTTTT. Amino acids: CASSYSGVEKLFF.

The gene calls are TRBV7-9 and TRBJ2-7, with TRBD1 as a possible D gene (6 bases). The CDR3 runs to 14 residues. V lost 8 bases to trimming and J lost 3 bases, with 17 bases between them. CDR1 is SEHNR and CDR2 is FQNEAQ in the germline V gene (reference sequence). The CDR3 sequence is CASGGQTKHYEQYF. CDR3 DNA sequence: TGTGCCAGCGGCGGACAGACGAAACACTACGAGCAGTACTTC. Looking up the rest from reference TRBV7-9 and TRBJ2-7 gives the full variable domain: DTGVSQNPRHKITKRGQNVTFRCDPISEHNRLYWYRQTLGQGPEFLTYFQNEAQLEKSRLLSDRFSAERPKGSFSTLEIQRTEQGDSAMYLCASGGQTKHYEQYFGPGTRLTVT.

The V and J genes are TRBV28 and TRBJ2-1; unclear D gene. CDR3 length: 12 residues. The ends were cut back, 1 base at V and 5 bases at J, with 3 bases in the middle. Per germline, CDR1 MDHEN and CDR2 SYDVKM. The DNA of the CDR3 is TGTGCCAGCAGTTTATATGACAATGAGCAGTTCTTC. Protein: CASSLYDNEQFF.

This clonotype was recorded at least ten times. J is TRBJ2-7 and V is TRBV7-2; TRBD2 aligns across 16 bases. The ends lost 3 bases at V and 7 bases at J; junction bases unmatched: 6. CDR3 length: 16 amino acids. The germline CDR1 and CDR2 sequences are SGHTA and FQGNSA. The CDR3 is CASSLGPGLAGGEQYF. DNA for the CDR3: TGTGCCAGCAGCTTGGGTCCGGGACTAGCGGGAGGGGAGCAGTACTTC.

This clonotype was picked up a small number of times. The chain combines TRBV21-1 with TRBJ1-2. TRBV21-1 constitutes a pseudogene. This CDR3 is 15 amino acids long. CDR3 loop: CASSGPRRRVYGYTF. DNA for the CDR3: TGTGCCAGCAGCGGACCACGGCGGAGGGTCTACGGCTACACCTTC.